This T cell receptor (beta chain) was recorded in a study of CD8 T cells in Susac syndrome (dated by TCRdb to between 2018 and 2020). Regarding the complete study: The study used repertoire sequencing to test whether antigen drove CD8+ T cell activation and differentiation in Susac syndrome. What the work shows at the level of the full study, not this receptor alone: The number of individuals in the TCR sequencing and HLA analysis was recognized as being relatively small.

Taken from the germline V gene (reference sequence), the CDR1 and CDR2 loops are DFQATT and SNEGSKA. Trimming removed 0 bases from V and 0 bases from J, leaving 12 bases between the germline ends. The CDR3 runs 16 amino acids, cysteine and phenylalanine included. Just CDR3 DNA is preserved here, 48 bases in frame from base 1. About this clonotype itself: Its antigen is unknown. Base qualities were left out, and no much larger clone turns up one base away.

High-throughput TCR beta sequencing profiled peripheral blood CD8+ and CD4+ T cells from healthy donors, Susac syndrome patients and multiple sclerosis patients. The multiple sclerosis controls were treatment-naive patients who had stable or active relapsing-remitting disease and met the revised McDonald criteria. Bulk CD8+ and CD4+ T cells were purified by magnetic negative isolation, whereas CD8+ TEMRA cells were enriched by FACS. Blood was collected in EDTA tubes and processed within 24 hours, with PBMCs isolated through density gradient centrifugation. PBMCs intended for TCR sequencing were frozen in liquid nitrogen and were later thawed in a 37 degrees C water bath. A purity of at least 90% was achieved for sorted or isolated CD4+, CD8+ and CD8+ TEMRA cells. RNA was extracted with the RNeasy kit and roughly 0.5 to 1 ug was reverse transcribed using random hexamers. The immunoSEQ multiplex PCR assay, covering 54 Vbeta and 13 Jbeta segments, was used to amplify TCR beta CDR3 regions. Bias from PCR amplification was corrected by using a synthetic template baseline for primer optimization and for computational correction. Turning to the authors' computational methods: Reads were annotated to V, D and J genes according to IMGT and were analyzed with immunoSEQ Analyzer, with only productive sequences retained. To calculate clonality, Shannon entropy was normalized by log2 of the number of productive unique sequences and then subtracted from one. Public and private clones were assessed among the 100 most prevalent clones of each patient and control. Clones were defined as Susac-specific when absent from the healthy and MS cohorts, from approximately 1,100 published viral clones and from other ImmuneACCESS disease sequences. TCRdb applied fastp at Q25 and MiXCR to the public reads, then kept only in-frame beta chains. CDR3 protein duplicates are merged, each entry listing the most common genes and DNA. TCRdb, rather than the study authors, made the V and J calls. The sample records 90,000 to 150,000 distinct CDR3 sequences, about 92% of which are singletons. The ten most abundant clones make up about 0.087% of the sample.

This sequence uses TRBV20-1 and TRBJ2-1, with TRBD2 as a weak D call on 6 bases. Material: CD4+ T cells from PBMCs. The clonotype was recovered from a human donor with multiple sclerosis. CDR3 region: CSARDPGLSSYNEQFF. The DNA sequence is as follows: TGCAGTGCTAGAGATCCGGGACTCAGCTCCTACAATGAGCAGTTCTTC.